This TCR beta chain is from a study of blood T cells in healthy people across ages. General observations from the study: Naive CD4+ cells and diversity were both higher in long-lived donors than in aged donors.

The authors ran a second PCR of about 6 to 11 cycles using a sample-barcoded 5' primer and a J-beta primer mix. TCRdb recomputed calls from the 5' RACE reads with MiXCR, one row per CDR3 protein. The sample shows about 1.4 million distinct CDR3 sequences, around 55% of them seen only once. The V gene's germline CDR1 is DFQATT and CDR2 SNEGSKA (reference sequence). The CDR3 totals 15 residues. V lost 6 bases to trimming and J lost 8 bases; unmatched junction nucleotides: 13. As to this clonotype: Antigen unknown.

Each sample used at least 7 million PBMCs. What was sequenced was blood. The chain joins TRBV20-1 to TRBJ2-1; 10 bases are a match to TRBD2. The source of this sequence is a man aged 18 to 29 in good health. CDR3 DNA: TGCAGTGCCACTTCAACTAGCGGGAAAACGGATGAGCAGTTCTTC. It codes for CSATSTSGKTDEQFF.